This passage covers 30 T cell receptor beta chains from one sample sequenced in a study of blood T cell repertoires in COVID-19. Measured with immunoSEQ multiplex PCR; TCRdb has only the in-frame clones, and not every one. The sample lists 200,000 to 250,000 clones, 90% to 95% occurring once. The material sequenced was peripheral blood. These TCRs come from a man aged 60-69 years with COVID-19, enrolled during active disease.

This sequence joins TRBV2 and TRBJ2-5; D call uncertain. The germline V gene encodes CDR1 SNHLY and CDR2 FYNNEI. V lost 1 base and J 4 bases, leaving 10 bases between the germline ends. The CDR3 runs to 14 residues. The CDR3 DNA sequence: TGTGCCAGCAGTGAAGAAGTGAGGAGAGAGACCCAGTACTTC. This translates into CASSEEVRRETQYF.

The rearrangement joins TRBV29-1 to TRBJ1-2; TRBD1 matches 8 bases. Germline V gene lookup returns CDR1 SQVTM and CDR2 ANQGSEA. V trimming: 4 bases; J trimming: 8 bases; junction bases outside the gene matches: 6. This CDR3 contains 12 residues. The CDR3 DNA reads as TGCAGCGTTGGGCAGGGGGCAGGGGGCTACACCTTC. Encoded protein: CSVGQGAGGYTF. Complete variable domain (other parts from reference TRBV29-1 and TRBJ1-2): SAVISQKPSRDICQRGTSLTIQCQVDSQVTMMFWYRQQPGQSLTLIATANQGSEATYESGFVIDKFPISRPNLTFSTLTVSNMSPEDSSIYLCSVGQGAGGYTFGSGTRLTVV.

The chain is built from TRBV11-3 and TRBJ2-7, with 7 bases identical to TRBD2. The trim removed 5 bases at V and 0 bases at J, leaving 7 bases unmatched. The CDR3 loop spans 15 amino acids. CDR1 is SGHNT and CDR2 is YENEEA in the germline V gene. DNA for the CDR3: TGTGCCAGCAGCCTAACTAGCGACAGCTCCTACGAGCAGTACTTC. Protein: CASSLTSDSSYEQYF.

This chain links TRBV2 with TRBJ1-3; 7 nucleotides agree with TRBD1. The CDR3 is 13 residues long. In germline, CDR1 is SNHLY, CDR2 FYNNEI. V shed 7 bases and J 4 bases; nucleotides not matched to a gene: 4. CDR3: CASNRGGGNTIYF. The CDR3 DNA sequence: TGTGCCAGCAACAGGGGAGGAGGAAACACCATATATTTT.

This rearrangement joins TRBV2 to TRBJ1-1, with D possibly TRBD1 on 6 matching bases. Germline loops: CDR1 SNHLY, CDR2 FYNNEI. This CDR3 contains 11 residues. V lost 6 bases, J lost 8 bases, and 10 bases lay in between. The CDR3 region has the DNA TGTGCCAGCAGGTGGGGGGGCGAAGCTTTCTTT. Translation gives CASRWGGEAFF.

The chain couples TRBV18 to TRBJ2-7; maybe TRBD1 (5 bases). The germline CDR1 and CDR2 sequences are KGHSH and LQKENI. There are 16 residues in the CDR3. Trimming left V 4 bases short and J 5 bases short, with 21 bases between. CDR3 sequence (DNA): TGTGCCAGCTCACTTTTCTTGCAGGGCGCGACAAACGAGCAGTACTTC. It translates to CASSLFLQGATNEQYF. The whole variable domain, remainder taken from reference TRBV18 and TRBJ2-7, is NAGVMQNPRHLVRRRGQEARLRCSPMKGHSHVYWYRQLPEEGLKFMVYLQKENIIDESGMPKERFSAEFPKEGPSILRIQQVVRGDSAAYFCASSLFLQGATNEQYFGPGTRLTVT.

The V and J genes are TRBV19 and TRBJ2-7; possibly TRBD1 for D (6 bases). The CDR3 totals 11 residues. CDR1 and CDR2 (germline): LNHDA, SQIVND (reference sequence). V gave up 9 bases and J gave up 2 bases, with 8 bases separating them. The CDR3 is CASRQAYEQYF. CDR3 sequence (DNA): TGTGCCAGCCGACAGGCCTACGAGCAGTACTTC.

This chain uses TRBV10-3 with TRBJ2-1, with 7 bases aligning to TRBD1. J lost 3 bases, V lost 7 bases, and 9 bases had no gene match. Germline V gives CDR1 ENHRY, CDR2 SYGVKD. CDR3 length: 15 residues. In DNA form, the CDR3 reads TGTGCCATCAAGAGTTCCGGGACAGACTACAATGAGCAGTTCTTC. Its protein is CAIKSSGTDYNEQFF.

The V and J genes are TRBV19 and TRBJ1-5; D is perhaps TRBD1 (6 bases). Germline CDR1 and CDR2: LNHDA and SQIVND (reference sequence). The V gene lost 5 bases and the J gene lost 4 bases, with 12 bases spanning the gap. The CDR3 has 14 amino acids. This CDR3 reads CASSLDSPNQPQHF. For the CDR3, the DNA is TGTGCCAGTAGTCTGGACAGCCCTAATCAGCCCCAGCATTTT.

V and J are TRBV5-8 and TRBJ2-6, with D tentatively TRBD2 (5 bases). Germline lookup yields CDR1 SGHTS and CDR2 YDEGEE. Between the trimmed V and J ends, which lost 2 bases and 0 bases, there was a span of 9 bases. The CDR3 runs to 16 residues. In nucleotides, the CDR3 is TGTGCCAGCAGCTTTCTCGGGAACTCTGGGGCCAACGTCCTGACTTTC. This codes for CASSFLGNSGANVLTF. Complete variable domain (other parts from reference TRBV5-8 and TRBJ2-6): EAGVTQSPTHLIKTRGQQATLRCSPISGHTSVYWYQQALGLGLQFLLWYDEGEERNRGNFPPRFSGRQFPNYSSELNVNALELEDSALYLCASSFLGNSGANVLTFGAGSRLTVL.

The chain has TRBV5-8 and TRBJ1-6; D may be TRBD1 (5 bases). The germline V and J ends were trimmed by 2 bases and 4 bases, with 19 bases remaining between them. CDR3 length equals 18 residues. Germline V lookup: CDR1 SGHTS, CDR2 YDEGEE. CDR3 nucleotides: TGTGCCAGCAGCTTCGTGTTTAGCGAGGGGACTTATAATTCACCCCTCCACTTT. Protein product: CASSFVFSEGTYNSPLHF.

The chain employs TRBV19 and TRBJ1-2; 9 nucleotides line up with TRBD1. CDR1 and CDR2 (germline): LNHDA, SQIVND (reference sequence). After removal of 2 bases from V and 3 bases from J, the junction contained 4 bases not matched to a gene. CDR3 length: 15 amino acids. The CDR3 loop is CASSIQQGADYGYTF. DNA of the CDR3: TGTGCCAGTAGTATACAACAGGGGGCTGACTATGGCTACACCTTC.

This chain joins TRBV6-6 and TRBJ1-5, with D unclear. Trimming left V 0 bases short and J 9 bases short, with 9 bases between. Germline V gene lookup returns CDR1 MNHNY and CDR2 SVGAGI (reference sequence). The CDR3 length is 13 residues. The CDR3 spells CASSYSISTPQHF. The DNA of the CDR3 is TGTGCCAGCAGTTACTCGATAAGCACGCCCCAGCATTTT.

This clone occurred once. The CDR3 reads CASSPSSGNTIYF. Here the CDR3 DNA reads TGCGCCAGCAGCCCGTCCTCTGGAAACACCATATATTTT. This sequence joins TRBV5-1 and TRBJ1-3; the D is unclear. V lost 4 bases and J lost 0, with 5 bases in between. Looked up from germline, CDR1 is SGHRS and CDR2 is YFSETQ. The CDR3 length is 13 residues.

The V and J genes are TRBV5-1 and TRBJ1-2; 7 bases match TRBD1. In germline, CDR1 is SGHRS, CDR2 YFSETQ. There are 15 residues in the CDR3. V was pared by 2 bases and J by 5 bases, with 9 bases of the junction left unmatched. CDR3 amino acids: CASSFTPDRDYGYTF. The DNA of the CDR3 is TGCGCCAGCAGCTTTACCCCCGACAGGGATTATGGCTACACCTTC.

The chain couples TRBV3-1 (or the pseudogene TRBV3-2) to TRBJ2-1; 11 bases match TRBD2. The V gene end was trimmed by 0 bases and the J gene end by 7 bases; junction bases not matched to a gene: 8. Germline lookup yields CDR1 LGHDT and CDR2 YNNKEL (reference sequence). The CDR3 runs 17 residues. CDR3 region: CASSQEPLAGVTNEQFF. In nucleotides, the CDR3 is TGTGCCAGCAGCCAAGAACCACTAGCGGGAGTTACAAATGAGCAGTTCTTC.

The chain links TRBV3-1 (or the pseudogene TRBV3-2) to TRBJ1-5; TRBD1 might be the D (6 bases). Per the germline V gene, CDR1 is LGHDT and CDR2 is YNNKEL (reference sequence). The length of the CDR3 is 14 residues. The V gene lost 4 bases and the J gene lost 7 bases, with 14 bases spanning the gap. The CDR3 DNA follows: TGTGCCAGCAGCCGAGGACAGAATAACCAGCCCCAGCATTTT. It codes for CASSRGQNNQPQHF.

The rearrangement uses TRBV7-3 and TRBJ2-7; 10 bases match TRBD2. Germline V lookup: CDR1 SGHTA, CDR2 FQGTGA. Trimming removed 1 base from V and 5 bases from J; junction bases left unmatched: 11. The CDR3 totals 17 residues. The CDR3 sequence: CASSLRASGRNTHEQYF. The CDR3 DNA reads as TGTGCCAGCAGCTTAAGGGCTAGCGGGAGAAATACCCACGAGCAGTACTTC.

The chain links TRBV3-1 (or the pseudogene TRBV3-2) to TRBJ2-7, with 9 bases identical to TRBD1. V gave up 4 bases and J gave up 8 bases; unmatched junction bases: 6. Germline CDR1 LGHDT, CDR2 YNNKEL (reference sequence). This CDR3 has 13 residues. CDR3 protein: CASSPLQGAKQYF. The DNA of the CDR3 is TGTGCCAGCAGCCCTCTACAGGGGGCTAAGCAGTACTTC.

This sequence joins TRBV12-3 or TRBV12-4 and TRBJ1-1; TRBD1 is a possible D gene (5 bases). V was cut by 1 base and J by 3 bases, with 6 bases left in between. The CDR3 spans 13 residues. The CDR3 is CASSLGQHTEAFF. CDR3 DNA sequence: TGTGCCAGCAGTTTAGGACAGCACACTGAAGCTTTCTTT.

The V call is TRBV18, the J call TRBJ1-1; perhaps TRBD1 as D (6 bases). V was pared by 2 bases and J by 2 bases, with 9 bases between. Germline V CDR1 and CDR2: KGHSH, LQKENI. This CDR3 is built from 14 residues. This chain's CDR3 is CASSPAGTNTEAFF. The CDR3 DNA sequence: TGTGCCAGCTCACCAGCCGGGACAAACACTGAAGCTTTCTTT.

The chain joins TRBV6-1 to TRBJ2-3; D is undetermined. V lost 3 bases to trimming and J lost 2 bases, with 9 bases between them. The CDR3 has 14 amino acids. CDR1 and CDR2 from the germline V gene are MNHNS and SASEGT. CDR3 protein: CASSDPHFTDTQYF. In nucleotides, the CDR3 is TGTGCCAGCAGTGACCCACATTTCACAGATACGCAGTATTTT.

This clone has only a few counts. CDR3 amino acids: CATADQGGSNQPQHF. CDR3 DNA: TGTGCCACTGCCGATCAGGGGGGTAGCAATCAGCCCCAGCATTTT. The chain joins TRBV15 to TRBJ1-5; 7 nucleotides match TRBD1. The CDR3 length is 15 residues. Germline CDR1 is LNHNV and CDR2 is YYDKDF (reference sequence). With V trimmed by 9 bases and J by 0 bases, 8 bases remained unmatched.

This chain joins TRBV25-1 and TRBJ2-1, with 7 bases lining up with TRBD2. This CDR3 region has 16 residues. The V segment lost 5 bases and the J segment 7 bases; nucleotides outside the gene matches: 14. The germline V gene has CDR1 MGHDK and CDR2 SYGVNS. CDR3 region: CASSLAGTKAINEQFF. Here the CDR3 DNA reads TGTGCCAGCAGTCTCGCCGGGACTAAGGCGATTAATGAGCAGTTCTTC.

J is TRBJ2-6 and V is TRBV19; D gene unclear. The CDR3 consists of 13 residues. Germline-derived CDR1 and CDR2 are LNHDA and SQIVND (reference sequence). Between the trimmed V and J ends, which lost 7 bases and 0 bases, there was a span of 4 bases. The CDR3 protein is CASTSSGANVLTF. The CDR3 DNA reads TGTGCCAGTACCAGCTCTGGGGCCAACGTCCTGACTTTC.

J is TRBJ2-1 and V is TRBV19; the match to TRBD2 covers 9 bases. The V and J ends lost 5 bases and 1 base, in that order; junction bases with no gene match: 12. Germline V CDR1 and CDR2: LNHDA, SQIVND (reference sequence). The CDR3 has 18 residues. Here the CDR3 reads CASSPRTGAGGSYNEQFF. The CDR3 coding sequence is TGTGCCAGTAGTCCAAGGACAGGAGCGGGAGGATCCTACAATGAGCAGTTCTTC.

The CDR3 region is CASSLGGGPGEQYF. CDR3 DNA sequence: TGTGCCAGTAGTCTCGGGGGGGGACCTGGCGAGCAGTACTTC. This chain connects TRBV19 to TRBJ2-7, with TRBD2 matching 8 bases. Per the germline V gene, CDR1 is LNHDA and CDR2 is SQIVND (reference sequence). V trimming: 5 bases; J trimming: 6 bases; junction bases outside the gene matches: 9. CDR3 length equals 14 residues.

V gene TRBV2 combines with J gene TRBJ2-7; perhaps TRBD1 as D (6 bases). There are 13 residues in the CDR3. Germline CDR1 SNHLY, CDR2 FYNNEI. V lost 5 bases and J 2 bases, leaving 10 bases between the germline ends. For the CDR3, the DNA is TGTGCCAGCAGTACAGGGACGCCCTACGAGCAGTACTTC. Its translation is CASSTGTPYEQYF.

CDR3 nucleotides: TGTGCCAGCAGTGACAGGGTCATGAACACTGAAGCTTTCTTT. Translated, it gives CASSDRVMNTEAFF. This chain links TRBV28 with TRBJ1-1, with 7 bases fitting TRBD1. The V gene's germline CDR1 is MDHEN and CDR2 SYDVKM. The J segment lost 0 bases and the V segment lost 5 bases, leaving 3 bases of the junction unmatched. The CDR3 is made up of 14 amino acids. Filled out from reference TRBV28 and TRBJ1-1, the complete variable domain reads DVKVTQSSRYLVKRTGEKVFLECVQDMDHENMFWYRQDPGLGLRLIYFSYDVKMKEKGDIPEGYSVSREKKERFSLILESASTNQTSMYLCASSDRVMNTEAFFGQGTRLTVV.

V and J are TRBV24-1 and TRBJ1-1; 9 positions match TRBD1. The CDR3 loop spans 15 amino acids. J gave up 4 bases and V 4 bases, and 6 bases lay outside the gene matches. Germline lookup yields CDR1 KGHDR and CDR2 SFDVKD. The CDR3 spells CATSEEGTGLTEAFF. The CDR3 DNA is TGTGCCACCAGTGAGGAGGGGACAGGGCTCACTGAAGCTTTCTTT.